Described below is a single T cell receptor (beta chain) sequence and its context. This sample is drawn from a study of T cell repertoires in ileal Crohn's disease. TCRB immunosequencing input was roughly 530 nanograms of biopsy DNA per sample. Sequencing used immunoSEQ multiplex PCR; TCRdb keeps in-frame clones, though not all of them. The sample carries more than 11,000 clones, 70% recorded once. Patients were adults with ileal or ileocolonic Crohn's disease needing resection. CDR3 size: 15 residues. The germline V gene encodes CDR1 MNHNS and CDR2 SASEGT. V lost 2 bases, J lost 5 bases, and 12 bases lay in between.

The genes are TRBV6-1 and TRBJ2-2; possibly TRBD2 for D (6 bases). The material sequenced was ileal tissue. This clonotype was obtained from an adult with Crohn's disease. The CDR3 sequence is CASSEPGLITGELFF. CDR3 DNA: TGTGCCAGCAGTGAACCGGGACTCATAACCGGGGAGCTGTTTTTT.